This T cell receptor beta chain was recorded in a study of blood T cell repertoires in COVID-19. This clone was observed a handful of times. This CDR3 comprises 13 residues. Trimming removed 8 bases from V and 2 bases from J; junction bases left unmatched: 5. CDR1 and CDR2 (germline): SGHTA, FQGNSA. Sequencing was performed with immunoSEQ multiplex PCR; in TCRdb, only in-frame clones are kept and a portion is missing. This table has about 240,000 clones, roughly 76% appearing once. The chain is built from TRBV7-2 and TRBJ1-1; 7 nucleotides match TRBD1. Sequencing used peripheral blood. The receptor was isolated from a woman older than 75 with COVID-19, enrolled during active disease. The CDR3 loop is CASGGQINTEAFF. In nucleotides, the CDR3 is TGTGCCAGCGGGGGACAGATTAACACTGAAGCTTTCTTT. The full variable domain, in which reference TRBV7-2 and TRBJ1-1 provide the parts outside the CDR3, is GAGVSQSPSNKVTEKGKDVELRCDPISGHTALYWYRQSLGQGLEFLIYFQGNSAPDKSGLPSDRFSAERTGGSVSTLTIQRTQQEDSAVYLCASGGQINTEAFFGQGTRLTVV.